A selection of T cell receptor beta chains follows, all from one sample in a study of EBV T-cell therapy then PD-1 blockade in nasopharyngeal carcinoma. Some clones are missing from TCRdb's copy, which holds only in-frame ones; the method was immunoSEQ multiplex PCR. The sample lists more than 20,000 clones; 65% to 85% were seen once. The antigens these receptors bind are not known. Sequenced material: CD8+ T cells from blood, taken at day -245 from a patient whose treatment included autologous EBV-specific T cells and nivolumab. These receptors were collected from a man aged 35-49 years with nasopharyngeal carcinoma. Each CDR3 is given with its conserved first and last residue. D genes are given only for firm matches. Some rows have no size entry. The others give once, few or many, or a class for an expanded clone.

j_call v_call d_call clone_size cdr3_nt cdr3_aa
TRBJ1-5 TRBV19 NA NA TGTGCCAGTAGCCTCGGAGGGCCCCAGCATTTT CASSLGGPQHF
TRBJ1-1 TRBV7-5 NA once TGTGTCAGAAGCTGCCGTTTGGGGAACACTGAAGCTTTCTTT CVRSCRLGNTEAFF
TRBJ2-3 TRBV20-1 NA NA TGCAGTGCTAGGAACATATATACGCAGTATTTT CSARNIYTQYF
TRBJ2-7 TRBV2 TRBD1 NA TGTGCCAGCAGTGAAGCAAGGGACAGATACGAGCAGTACTTC CASSEARDRYEQYF
TRBJ2-1 TRBV6-2/TRBV6-3 TRBD1 few TGTGCCAGCAGTTACACAGGGGGCTCCTACAATGAGCAGTTCTTC CASSYTGGSYNEQFF
TRBJ2-1 TRBV7-3 TRBD2 NA TGTGCCAGCAGCCCACTAGCGGGTTACAATGAGCAGTTCTTC CASSPLAGYNEQFF
TRBJ2-4 TRBV2 NA NA TGTGCCAGCGGGGCTTGGGATCCGCGCCAGTACTTC CASGAWDPRQYF
TRBJ2-3 TRBV24-1 TRBD2 NA TGTGCCACCAGTAGCGCGGGGGGGCTGCGCACAGATACGCAGTATTTT CATSSAGGLRTDTQYF
TRBJ1-1 TRBV29-1 NA NA TGCAGCGCAACAGGGTCCGAGGGAGCTTTCTTT CSATGSEGAFF
TRBJ1-6 TRBV5-5 NA NA TGTGCCAGCAGCTTAGGTGGCCAGCCCCTCCACTTT CASSLGGQPLHF
TRBJ1-5 TRBV19 NA NA TGTGCCAGTACCATGGACAGATTTCAGCCCCAGCATTTT CASTMDRFQPQHF
TRBJ1-1 TRBV15 NA NA TGTGCCACCAGCAGAACAGGGTCTGAAGCTTTCTTT CATSRTGSEAFF
TRBJ2-1 TRBV10-3 NA NA TGTGCCATCAGTGAGGGGACTCTAAACAATGAGCAGTTCTTC CAISEGTLNNEQFF
TRBJ2-7 TRBV6-2/TRBV6-3 NA NA TGTGCCAGCAGTTACTCGAGGAGGGGTTTTGGGAGAGGGTACGAGCAGTACTTC CASSYSRRGFGRGYEQYF
TRBJ1-6 TRBV4-3 TRBD1 medium-sized TGCGCCAGCAGCCAAGATAAGCAATTAGGGGACAGCCTATTCTATAATTCACCCCTCCACTTT CASSQDKQLGDSLFYNSPLHF
TRBJ2-7 TRBV7-6 NA NA TGTGCCAGCAGCTTAAGCCCCCGTCAGGGGTCAGACGAGCAGTACTTC CASSLSPRQGSDEQYF
TRBJ2-7 TRBV6-6 NA NA TGTGCCAGCAGTCCGGCGGGGCCGCCCTACGAGCAGTACTTC CASSPAGPPYEQYF
TRBJ2-2 TRBV9 NA NA TGTGCCAGCGGGCAGGGGCCTAACACCGGGGAGCTGTTTTTT CASGQGPNTGELFF
TRBJ2-1 TRBV7-6 NA NA TGTGCCAGCAAAGACTGGGGAGGAGAGCAGTTCTTC CASKDWGGEQFF
TRBJ1-2 TRBV4-3 NA NA TGCGCCAGCAGCCAAGTGGTTGCAGCTAACTATGGCTACACCTTC CASSQVVAANYGYTF
TRBJ2-4 TRBV28 NA NA TGTGCCAGCAGGGCAAGGGGCCGGGTCTCGGGAGCCAAAAACATTCAGTACTTC CASRARGRVSGAKNIQYF
TRBJ1-2 TRBV2 NA NA TGTGCCAGCAGTGAAGCGCTTCGGGCAGGGGAACTCTATGGCTACACCTTC CASSEALRAGELYGYTF
TRBJ1-1 TRBV6-5 NA few TGTGCCAGCAGTTACGGGGGGGCCACTGAAGCTTTCTTT CASSYGGATEAFF
TRBJ1-2 TRBV5-6 NA NA TGTGCCAGCAGCTTAGGCGGAGCTAACTATGGCTACACCTTC CASSLGGANYGYTF
TRBJ2-5 TRBV3-1/TRBV3-2 TRBD2 NA TGTGCCAGCAGCCAAGGTAGTCGCGGGGGTCAAGAGACCCAGTACTTC CASSQGSRGGQETQYF
TRBJ2-7 TRBV27 NA NA TGTGCCAGCAGTTACCGACAGCCAACCTACGAGCAGTACTTC CASSYRQPTYEQYF
TRBJ1-2 TRBV4-3 NA NA TGCGCCAGCAGCCCGGAACAGGGATACTATGGCTACACCTTC CASSPEQGYYGYTF
TRBJ1-1 TRBV19 NA NA TGTGCCAGTAGTGTACAGGGCTACACTGAAGCTTTCTTT CASSVQGYTEAFF
TRBJ1-2 TRBV3-1/TRBV3-2 TRBD1 NA TGTGCCAGCAGCCAAGATCCGGGACAGGGGGGTGGCTACACCTTC CASSQDPGQGGGYTF
TRBJ1-2 TRBV6-5 NA NA TGTGCCAGCACCCTCGGCGGGGGGAACTATGGCTACACCTTC CASTLGGGNYGYTF
TRBJ1-6 TRBV7-2 NA NA TGTGCCAGCAGCTTAGCAGGGGACTATAATTCACCCCTCCACTTT CASSLAGDYNSPLHF
TRBJ1-1 TRBV7-9 NA NA TGTGCCGCCCGGGTCCAGGCCTTACCGAATCTGAACACTGAAGCTTTCTTT CAARVQALPNLNTEAFF
TRBJ2-7 TRBV6-1 NA NA TGTGCCAGCAGTACGGGGGAGGCCTACGAGCAGTACTTC CASSTGEAYEQYF
TRBJ2-4 TRBV18 TRBD1 NA TGTGCCAGCTCACCAAATACAGGGGAAGGAGCCATTCAGTACTTC CASSPNTGEGAIQYF
TRBJ2-1 TRBV6-5 TRBD1 few TGTGCCAGCAGTCCTCAGGCAGGGGGCTACAATGAGCAGTTCTTC CASSPQAGGYNEQFF
TRBJ2-3 TRBV7-2 NA once TGTGCCAGCAGCGGAGGCTCGGATACGCAGTATTTT CASSGGSDTQYF
TRBJ1-4 TRBV6-6 NA NA TGTGCCAGCCGAAGAAGGGGTGCTAATGAAAAACTGTTTTTT CASRRRGANEKLFF